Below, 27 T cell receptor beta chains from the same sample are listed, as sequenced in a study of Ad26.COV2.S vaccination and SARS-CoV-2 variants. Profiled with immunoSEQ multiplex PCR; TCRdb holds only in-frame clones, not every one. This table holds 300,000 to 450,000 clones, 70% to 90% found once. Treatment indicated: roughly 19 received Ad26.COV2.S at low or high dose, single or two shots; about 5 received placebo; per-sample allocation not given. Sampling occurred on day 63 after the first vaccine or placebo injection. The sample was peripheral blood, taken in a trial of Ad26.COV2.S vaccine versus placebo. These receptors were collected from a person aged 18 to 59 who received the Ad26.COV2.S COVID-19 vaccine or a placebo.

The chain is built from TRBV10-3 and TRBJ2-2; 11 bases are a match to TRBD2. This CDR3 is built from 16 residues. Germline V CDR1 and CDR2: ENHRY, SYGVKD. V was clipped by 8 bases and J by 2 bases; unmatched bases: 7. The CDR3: CAIQDSGRANTGELFF. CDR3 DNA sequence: TGTGCCATCCAAGATAGCGGGAGGGCCAACACCGGGGAGCTGTTTTTT.

In DNA, the CDR3 is TGCGCCAGCAGCGATAGCGGGATCAGTGGGGGAAATGAGCAGTTCTTC. Translated: CASSDSGISGGNEQFF. The chain combines TRBV5-1 with TRBJ2-1, with TRBD2 identical over 8 bases. The CDR3 consists of 16 residues. The V segment lost 4 bases and the J segment 7 bases; nucleotides outside the gene matches: 13. Germline CDR1 is SGHRS and CDR2 is YFSETQ.

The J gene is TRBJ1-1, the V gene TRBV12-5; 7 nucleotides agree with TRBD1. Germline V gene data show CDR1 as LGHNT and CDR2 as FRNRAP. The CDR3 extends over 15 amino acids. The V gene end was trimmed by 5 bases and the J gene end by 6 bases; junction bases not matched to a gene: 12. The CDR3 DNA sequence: TGTGCTAGTGGTCCCGGCGGCAGGGGGGTTTCTGAAGCTTTCTTT. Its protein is CASGPGGRGVSEAFF.

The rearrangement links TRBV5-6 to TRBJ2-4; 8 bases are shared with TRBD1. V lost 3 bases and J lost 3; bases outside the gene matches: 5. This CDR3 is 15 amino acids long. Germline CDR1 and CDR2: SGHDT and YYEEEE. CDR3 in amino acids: CASSSLDRDKNIQYF. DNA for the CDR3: TGTGCCAGCAGCTCCCTGGACAGGGACAAAAACATTCAGTACTTC.

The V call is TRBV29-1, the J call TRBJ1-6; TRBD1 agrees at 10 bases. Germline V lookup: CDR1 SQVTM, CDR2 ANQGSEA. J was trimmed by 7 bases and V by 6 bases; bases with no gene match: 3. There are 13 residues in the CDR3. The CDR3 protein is CSVGDRGNSPLHF. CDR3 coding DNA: TGCAGCGTCGGGGACAGGGGAAATTCACCCCTCCACTTT.

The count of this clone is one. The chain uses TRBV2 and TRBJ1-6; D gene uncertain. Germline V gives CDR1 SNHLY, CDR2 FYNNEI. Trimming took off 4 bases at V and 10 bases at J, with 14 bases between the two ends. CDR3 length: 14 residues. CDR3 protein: CASSVFLVGSPLHF. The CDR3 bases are TGTGCCAGCAGTGTTTTTCTGGTGGGGTCACCCCTCCACTTT.

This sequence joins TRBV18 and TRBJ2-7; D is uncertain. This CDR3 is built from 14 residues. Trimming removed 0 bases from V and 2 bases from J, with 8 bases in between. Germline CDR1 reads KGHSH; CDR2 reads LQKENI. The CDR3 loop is CASSPPASAYEQYF. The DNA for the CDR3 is TGTGCCAGCTCACCACCGGCATCCGCCTACGAGCAGTACTTC.

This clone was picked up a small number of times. CDR3 residues: CASSERGYETQYF. Written as DNA, the CDR3 is TGTGCCAGCAGCGAACGGGGGTATGAGACCCAGTACTTC. The gene calls are TRBV25-1 and TRBJ2-5, with D perhaps matching TRBD2 (6 bases). This CDR3 is built from 13 residues. V was cut by 6 bases and J by 5 bases, with 13 bases left in between. The germline V gene has CDR1 MGHDK and CDR2 SYGVNS.

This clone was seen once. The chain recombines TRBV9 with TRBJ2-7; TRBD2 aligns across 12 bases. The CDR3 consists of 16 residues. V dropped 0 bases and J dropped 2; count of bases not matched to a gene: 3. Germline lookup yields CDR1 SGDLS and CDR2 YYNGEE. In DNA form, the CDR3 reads TGTGCCAGCAGCGTAGCCGCTAGCGGGGGGGCCTACGAGCAGTACTTC. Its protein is CASSVAASGGAYEQYF.

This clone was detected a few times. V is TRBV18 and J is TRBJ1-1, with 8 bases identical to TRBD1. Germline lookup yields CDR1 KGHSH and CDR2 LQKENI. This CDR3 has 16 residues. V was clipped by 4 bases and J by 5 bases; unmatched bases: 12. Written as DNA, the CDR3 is TGTGCCAGCTCACTAGGAAGTGCAGGGGGCCGAACTGAAGCTTTCTTT. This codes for CASSLGSAGGRTEAFF.

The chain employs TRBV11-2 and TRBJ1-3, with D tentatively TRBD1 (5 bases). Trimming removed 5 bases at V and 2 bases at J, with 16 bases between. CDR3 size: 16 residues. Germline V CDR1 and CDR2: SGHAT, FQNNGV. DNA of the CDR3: TGTGCCAGCAGCCCGGCGGGCCACAGGACTGGAAACACCATATATTTT. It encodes CASSPAGHRTGNTIYF.

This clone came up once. The CDR3 sequence is CSASQGSYGYTF. The CDR3 DNA reads TGCAGTGCTAGTCAGGGGAGCTATGGCTACACCTTC. This chain connects TRBV20-1 to TRBJ1-2; a weak D match, TRBD1 (6 bases). The CDR3 extends over 12 amino acids. Germline assignment: CDR1 DFQATT and CDR2 SNEGSKA (reference sequence). The V and J ends lost 3 bases and 4 bases respectively, with 9 bases between them.

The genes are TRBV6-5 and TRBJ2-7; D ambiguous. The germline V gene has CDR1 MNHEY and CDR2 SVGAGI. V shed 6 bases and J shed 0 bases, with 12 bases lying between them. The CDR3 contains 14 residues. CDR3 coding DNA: TGTGCCAGCAGGAGGACGGCGAGCTCCTACGAGCAGTACTTC. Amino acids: CASRRTASSYEQYF.

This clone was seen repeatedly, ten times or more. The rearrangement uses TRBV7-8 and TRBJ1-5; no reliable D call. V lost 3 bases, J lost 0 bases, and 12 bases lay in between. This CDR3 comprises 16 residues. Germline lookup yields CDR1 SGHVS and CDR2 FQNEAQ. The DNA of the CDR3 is TGTGCCAGCAGCTTTAGCGGGAAGAATAGCAATCAGCCCCAGCATTTT. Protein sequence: CASSFSGKNSNQPQHF.

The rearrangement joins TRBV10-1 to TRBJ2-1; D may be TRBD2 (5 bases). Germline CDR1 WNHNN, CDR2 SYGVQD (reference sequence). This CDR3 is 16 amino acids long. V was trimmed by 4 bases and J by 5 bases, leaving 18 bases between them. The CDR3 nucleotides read TGCGCCAGCAGTGGATTAGTGGGAGTAAACCACAATGAGCAGTTCTTC. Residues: CASSGLVGVNHNEQFF.

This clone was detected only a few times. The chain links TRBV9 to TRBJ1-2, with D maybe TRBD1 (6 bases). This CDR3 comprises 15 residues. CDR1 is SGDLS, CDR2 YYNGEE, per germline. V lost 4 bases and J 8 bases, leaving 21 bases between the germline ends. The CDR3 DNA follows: TGTGCCAGCAGCCCCCAGGTAGGGGGGGGGCAGGGCTACACCTTC. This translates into CASSPQVGGGQGYTF.

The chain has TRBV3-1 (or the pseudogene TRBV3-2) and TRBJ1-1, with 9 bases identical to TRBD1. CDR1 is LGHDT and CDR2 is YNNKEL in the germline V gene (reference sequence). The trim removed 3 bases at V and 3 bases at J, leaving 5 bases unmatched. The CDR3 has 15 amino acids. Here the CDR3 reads CASSQGQGRDTEAFF. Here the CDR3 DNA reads TGTGCCAGCAGCCAGGGACAGGGAAGGGACACTGAAGCTTTCTTT.

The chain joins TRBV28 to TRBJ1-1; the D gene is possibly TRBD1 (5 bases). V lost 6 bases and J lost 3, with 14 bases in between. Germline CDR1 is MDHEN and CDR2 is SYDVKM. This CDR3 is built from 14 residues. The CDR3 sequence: CASRKTVMYTEAFF. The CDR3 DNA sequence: TGTGCCAGCAGGAAGACAGTGATGTACACTGAAGCTTTCTTT.

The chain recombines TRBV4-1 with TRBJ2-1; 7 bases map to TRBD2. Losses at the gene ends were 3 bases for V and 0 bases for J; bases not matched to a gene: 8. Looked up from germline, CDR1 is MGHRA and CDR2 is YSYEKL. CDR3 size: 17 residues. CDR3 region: CASSHLALAVSYNEQFF. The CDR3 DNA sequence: TGCGCCAGCAGCCACCTAGCCCTAGCGGTCTCCTACAATGAGCAGTTCTTC.

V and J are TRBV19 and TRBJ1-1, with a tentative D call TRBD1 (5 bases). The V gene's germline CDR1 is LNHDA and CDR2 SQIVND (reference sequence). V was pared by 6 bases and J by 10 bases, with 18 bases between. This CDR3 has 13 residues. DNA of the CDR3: TGTGCCAGTAGAAGAGGGCGGGGCTGGGGAGCTTTCTTT. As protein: CASRRGRGWGAFF.

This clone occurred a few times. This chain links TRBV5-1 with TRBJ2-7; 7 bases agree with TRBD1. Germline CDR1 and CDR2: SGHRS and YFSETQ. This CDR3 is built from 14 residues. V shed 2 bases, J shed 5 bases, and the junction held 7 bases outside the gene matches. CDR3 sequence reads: CASSFEQGKHEQYF. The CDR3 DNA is TGCGCCAGCAGCTTCGAACAGGGGAAGCACGAGCAGTACTTC.

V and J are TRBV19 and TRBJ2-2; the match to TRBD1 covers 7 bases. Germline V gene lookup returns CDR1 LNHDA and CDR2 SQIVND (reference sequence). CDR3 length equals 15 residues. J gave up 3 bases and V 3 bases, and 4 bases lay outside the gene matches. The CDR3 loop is CASSIGTVDTGELFF. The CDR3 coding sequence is TGTGCCAGTAGTATCGGGACAGTTGACACCGGGGAGCTGTTTTTT.

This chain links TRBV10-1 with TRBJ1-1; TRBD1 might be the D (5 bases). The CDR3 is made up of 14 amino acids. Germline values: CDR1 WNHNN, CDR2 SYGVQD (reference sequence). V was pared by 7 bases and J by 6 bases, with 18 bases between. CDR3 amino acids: CASTEGSVLPEAFF. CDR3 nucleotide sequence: TGCGCCAGCACCGAGGGGTCTGTGTTGCCTGAAGCTTTCTTT.

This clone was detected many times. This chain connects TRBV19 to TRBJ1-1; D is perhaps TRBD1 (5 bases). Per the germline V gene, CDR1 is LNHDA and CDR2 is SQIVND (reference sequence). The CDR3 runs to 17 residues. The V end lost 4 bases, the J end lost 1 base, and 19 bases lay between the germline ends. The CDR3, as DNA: TGTGCCAGTAGTAGGGGGGGAGTGCGGGTATGGAACACTGAAGCTTTCTTT. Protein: CASSRGGVRVWNTEAFF.

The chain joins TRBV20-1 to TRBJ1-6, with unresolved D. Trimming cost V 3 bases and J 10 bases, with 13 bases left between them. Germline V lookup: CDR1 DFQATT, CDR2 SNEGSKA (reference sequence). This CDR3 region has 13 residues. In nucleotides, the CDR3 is TGCAGTGCTAGTTTTAGAGAACCGTCACCCCTCCACTTT. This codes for CSASFREPSPLHF.

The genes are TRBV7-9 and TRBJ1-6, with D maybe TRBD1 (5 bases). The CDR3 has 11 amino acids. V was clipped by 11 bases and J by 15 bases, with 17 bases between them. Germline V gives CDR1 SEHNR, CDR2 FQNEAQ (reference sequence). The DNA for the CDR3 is TGTGCCGCCCCTCGGGAGGGGCGCCTCCACTTT. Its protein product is CAAPREGRLHF. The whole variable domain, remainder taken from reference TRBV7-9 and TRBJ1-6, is DTGVSQNPRHKITKRGQNVTFRCDPISEHNRLYWYRQTLGQGPEFLTYFQNEAQLEKSRLLSDRFSAERPKGSFSTLEIQRTEQGDSAMYLCAAPREGRLHFGNGTRLTVT.

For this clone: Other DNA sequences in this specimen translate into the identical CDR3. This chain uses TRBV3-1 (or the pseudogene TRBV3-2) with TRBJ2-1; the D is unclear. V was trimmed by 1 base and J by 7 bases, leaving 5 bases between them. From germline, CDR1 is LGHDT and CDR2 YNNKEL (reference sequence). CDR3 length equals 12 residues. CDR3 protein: CASSQGGNEQFF. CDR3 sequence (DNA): TGTGCCAGCAGCCAAGGCGGAAATGAGCAGTTCTTC.